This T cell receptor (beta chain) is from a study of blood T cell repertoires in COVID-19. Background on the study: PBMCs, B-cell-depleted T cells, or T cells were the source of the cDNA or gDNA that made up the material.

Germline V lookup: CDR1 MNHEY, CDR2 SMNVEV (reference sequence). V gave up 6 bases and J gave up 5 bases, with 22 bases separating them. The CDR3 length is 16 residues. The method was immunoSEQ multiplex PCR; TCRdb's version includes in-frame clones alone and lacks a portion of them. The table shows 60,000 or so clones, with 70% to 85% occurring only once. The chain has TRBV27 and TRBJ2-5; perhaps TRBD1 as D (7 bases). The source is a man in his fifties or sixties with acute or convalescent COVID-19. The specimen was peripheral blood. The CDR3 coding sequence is TGTGCCAGCAGCCCTTGGCAGGGGGGCCCCTTCGAGACCCAGTACTTC. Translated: CASSPWQGGPFETQYF.